Below, 16 T cell receptor beta chains from the same sample are listed, as sequenced in a study of metastatic and nonmetastatic thyroid tumors. TCRdb re-called the PCR reads with MiXCR. This table holds roughly 10,000 clones, roughly 21% found once. Thyroid surgery was preceded by no treatment in any patient. Sequencing used adjacent normal tissue. The receptors were sampled from a female donor with papillary thyroid cancer or a benign thyroid nodule (not recorded which). Some clones in this sample may be carry-over from other donors' samples.

The chain has TRBV6-1 and TRBJ2-2; D perhaps matches TRBD2 (5 bases). The CDR3 extends over 14 amino acids. V gave up 6 bases and J gave up 3 bases, with 11 bases separating them. Germline V gives CDR1 MNHNS, CDR2 SASEGT. The CDR3 reads CASSDPGYTGELFF. CDR3 DNA sequence: TGTGCCAGCAGCGACCCGGGATACACCGGGGAGCTGTTTTTT.

This clone was counted ten times or more. V gene TRBV20-1 combines with J gene TRBJ1-4; no clear D. The V and J ends lost 0 bases and 4 bases respectively, with 12 bases between them. CDR1 is DFQATT and CDR2 is SNEGSKA in the germline V gene (reference sequence). The CDR3 consists of 15 residues. CDR3 bases: TGCAGTGCTAGAGATCTCTTGCAGGATAATGAAAAACTGTTTTTT. Its protein is CSARDLLQDNEKLFF.

The chain couples TRBV20-1 to TRBJ2-5; 7 positions agree with TRBD1. Germline lookup yields CDR1 DFQATT and CDR2 SNEGSKA (reference sequence). Germline trimming cut 5 bases from V and 2 bases from J; bases unmatched to any gene: 8. The CDR3 length is 14 residues. CDR3 loop: CSAQDRDRQETQYF. CDR3 in DNA: TGCAGTGCTCAAGACCGGGACAGACAAGAGACCCAGTACTTC.

In this sample, this clone turned up many times. The rearrangement joins TRBV20-1 to TRBJ2-7; D gene unclear. Per germline, CDR1 DFQATT and CDR2 SNEGSKA (reference sequence). V was trimmed by 6 bases and J by 1 base, leaving 7 bases between them. This CDR3 contains 11 residues. CDR3 sequence: CSAQYSYEQYF. CDR3 DNA sequence: TGCAGTGCCCAGTATTCCTACGAGCAGTACTTC.

This clone was detected ten times or more. The genes are TRBV14 and TRBJ2-7, with D perhaps TRBD1 or TRBD2 (6 bases each). V gave up 4 bases and J gave up 1 base, with 14 bases separating them. Germline CDR1 reads SGHDN; CDR2 reads FVKESK. The CDR3 runs to 15 residues. CDR3 protein: CASSPQGTESYEQYF. Written as DNA, the CDR3 is TGTGCCAGCAGCCCCCAGGGGACTGAGTCCTACGAGCAGTACTTC.

This clone has more than one count but fewer than ten. The chain employs TRBV20-1 and TRBJ2-7, with no clear D. Trimming removed 6 bases at V and 6 bases at J, with 15 bases between. This CDR3 is built from 12 residues. In germline, CDR1 is DFQATT, CDR2 SNEGSKA (reference sequence). The DNA of the CDR3 is TGCAGTGCCCGAGGAGCTTTTCTCGAGCAGTACTTC. It yields the protein CSARGAFLEQYF.

To note about this clone: A junction boundary mismatches the germline segment, possibly from a read error. The J gene is TRBJ1-1, the V gene TRBV12-5; TRBD1 agrees at 7 bases. CDR3 length: 13 amino acids. Germline CDR1 is LGHNT and CDR2 is FRNRAP. CDR3 DNA: TGTGCTAGTGGCCTACAGGGGAACACTGAAGCCTTCTTT. It is translated as CASGLQGNTEAFF.

In the case of this clone: A read error may produce the germline difference seen at one junction end. The J gene is TRBJ2-3, the V gene TRBV12-3 or TRBV12-4; 7 nucleotides match TRBD1. CDR3 size: 15 residues. The CDR3, as DNA: TGTGCCAGAAGTTTCGAGGGACAGAACACAGATAGGCAGTATTTT. It translates to CARSFEGQNTDRQYF.

Within the sample, this clone is medium-sized. This rearrangement joins TRBV28 to TRBJ1-1, with D possibly being TRBD1 (6 bases). The CDR3 length is 17 residues. Germline CDR1 and CDR2: MDHEN and SYDVKM. The germline V and J ends were trimmed by 3 bases and 6 bases, with 23 bases remaining between them. Here the CDR3 DNA reads TGTGCCAGCAGTTTCCTGAGTGGGGGGCGCATTAAGGCTGAAGCTTTCTTT. It is translated as CASSFLSGGRIKAEAFF.

This clone has ten or more counts. J is TRBJ2-1 and V is TRBV18, with 9 bases that match TRBD2. V trimming: 6 bases; J trimming: 4 bases; junction bases outside the gene matches: 10. Germline V gives CDR1 KGHSH, CDR2 LQKENI. The CDR3 is made up of 16 amino acids. The CDR3 DNA reads as TGTGCCAGCTCCTACCTAGCGGGGAAATTTTACAATGAGCAGTTCTTC. Translated, it gives CASSYLAGKFYNEQFF.

This clone rates as medium-sized. The CDR3 sequence: CASSPREPAEQPQHF. Written as DNA, the CDR3 is TGTGCCAGCAGCCCAAGGGAGCCGGCGGAACAGCCCCAGCATTTT. The chain recombines TRBV6-1 with TRBJ1-5; D gene ambiguous. CDR1 is MNHNS, CDR2 SASEGT, per germline. The ends were cut back, 6 bases at V and 7 bases at J, with 19 bases in the middle. CDR3 length: 15 residues.

As to this clone: A junction end diverges from the germline sequence, so it may reflect a read error. The chain recombines TRBV6-2 or TRBV6-3 with TRBJ1-1, with D unclear. The CDR3 runs to 17 residues. Germline loops: CDR1 MNHEY, CDR2 SVGEGT. The CDR3 bases are TGTGCCAGCAGTTACGGAGGCAGAACCCAGCTGAACCCTGAAGCTTTCTTT. Protein product: CASSYGGRTQLNPEAFF.

This clone was counted at least ten times. V is TRBV30 and J is TRBJ1-2; D gene ambiguous. This CDR3 has 16 residues. CDR1 and CDR2 from the germline V gene are GTSNPN and SVGIG (reference sequence). V was shortened by 1 base and J by 4 bases, with 19 bases between the two germline ends. The CDR3 DNA follows: TGTGCCTGGAGTGCACCCGGGCTATCGTTAGGCTATGGCTACACCTTC. Residues: CAWSAPGLSLGYGYTF.

By sample fraction, this clone is medium-sized (0.01 to 0.1%). The chain couples TRBV6-2 or TRBV6-3 to TRBJ2-7; D gene unclear. This CDR3 comprises 18 residues. V lost 0 bases and J 4 bases, leaving 22 bases between the germline ends. Per germline, CDR1 MNHEY and CDR2 SVGEGT. The CDR3 spells CASSYSIGVMSGHYEQYF. CDR3 nucleotide sequence: TGTGCCAGCAGTTACTCGATAGGCGTGATGTCAGGCCATTACGAGCAGTACTTC.

This clone was detected ten times or more. The chain carries TRBV4-3 and TRBJ2-7; a possible D gene is TRBD1 (6 bases). This CDR3 spans 16 amino acids. Trimming pared 0 bases from V and 6 bases from J, leaving 18 bases between. Germline V lookup: CDR1 LGHNA, CDR2 YSLEER. The CDR3 here is CASSQDTTGTGREQYF. In DNA form, the CDR3 reads TGCGCCAGCAGCCAAGATACGACAGGAACGGGGCGCGAGCAGTACTTC.

As concerns this clone: An end of the junction does not agree with germline; a read error may underlie this. The V call is TRBV7-2, the J call TRBJ1-6; no clear D. This CDR3 contains 15 residues. CDR1 SGHTA and CDR2 FQGNSA come from the germline V gene. CDR3 residues: CASSLAHGVSSPLHF. The DNA for the CDR3 is TGTGCCAGCAGCTTAGCGCATGGGGTCAGCTCACCACTCCACTTT. Filled out from reference TRBV7-2 and TRBJ1-6, the complete variable domain reads GAGVSQSPSNKVTEKGKDVELRCDPISGHTALYWYRQSLGQGLEFLIYFQGNSAPDKSGLPSDRFSAERTGGSVSTLTIQRTQQEDSAVYLCASSLAHGVSSPLHFGNGTRLTVT.